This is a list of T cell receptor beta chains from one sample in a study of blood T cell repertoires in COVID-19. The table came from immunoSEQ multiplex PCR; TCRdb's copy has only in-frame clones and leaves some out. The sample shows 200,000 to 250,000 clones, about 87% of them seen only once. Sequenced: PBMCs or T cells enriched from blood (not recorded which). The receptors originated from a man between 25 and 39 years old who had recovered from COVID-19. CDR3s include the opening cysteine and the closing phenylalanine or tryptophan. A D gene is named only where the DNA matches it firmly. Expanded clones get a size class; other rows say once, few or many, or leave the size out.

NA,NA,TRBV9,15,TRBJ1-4,CASSPAQGVNEKLFF,TGTGCCAGCAGCCCGGCACAGGGTGTGAATGAAAAACTGTTTTTT
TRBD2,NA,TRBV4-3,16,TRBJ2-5,CASSQLLAGGKETQYF,TGCGCCAGCAGCCAGCTGCTAGCGGGGGGGAAGGAGACCCAGTACTTC
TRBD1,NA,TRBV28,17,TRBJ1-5,CASSLSVGTGVNQPQHF,TGTGCCAGCAGTTTATCCGTCGGGACAGGGGTGAATCAGCCCCAGCATTTT
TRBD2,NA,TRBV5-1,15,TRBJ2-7,CASSLSSGGKYEQYF,TGCGCCAGCAGCCTCTCCAGCGGGGGGAAGTACGAGCAGTACTTC
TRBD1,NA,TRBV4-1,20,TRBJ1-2,CASSPTRGQGASIANYGYTF,TGCGCCAGCAGCCCAACCCGGGGACAGGGGGCATCAATAGCTAACTATGGCTACACCTTC
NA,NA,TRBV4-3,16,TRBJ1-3,CASSQDFTGSGNTIYF,TGCGCCAGCAGCCAAGATTTTACAGGATCTGGAAACACCATATATTTT
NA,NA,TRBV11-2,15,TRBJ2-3,CASSLGPRATDTQYF,TGTGCCAGCAGCCTAGGTCCTAGAGCCACAGATACGCAGTATTTT
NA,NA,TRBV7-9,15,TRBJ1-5,CASSAGGYSNQPQHF,TGTGCCAGCAGCGCCGGGGGTTATAGCAATCAGCCCCAGCATTTT
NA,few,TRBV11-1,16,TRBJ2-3,CASSSELAGPRDTQYF,TGTGCCAGCAGCTCAGAGTTGGCGGGACCTCGGGATACGCAGTATTTT
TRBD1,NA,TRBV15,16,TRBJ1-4,CATSREDRGGWEKLFF,TGTGCCACCAGCAGAGAAGACAGGGGTGGATGGGAAAAACTGTTTTTT
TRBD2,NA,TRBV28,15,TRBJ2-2,CASSPTSGNTGELFF,TGTGCCAGCAGCCCGACTAGCGGGAACACCGGGGAGCTGTTTTTT
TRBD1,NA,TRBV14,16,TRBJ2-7,CASSQESPGQVYEQYF,TGTGCCAGCAGCCAAGAATCGCCGGGACAGGTGTACGAGCAGTACTTC
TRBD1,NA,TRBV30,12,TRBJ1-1,CAWSVGQGSAFF,TGTGCCTGGAGTGTGGGACAGGGGTCAGCTTTCTTT
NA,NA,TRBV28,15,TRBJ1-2,CASSPPGGIGYGYTF,TGTGCCAGCAGTCCCCCGGGGGGCATCGGCTATGGCTACACCTTC
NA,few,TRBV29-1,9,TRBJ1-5,CSGLVTQHF,TGCAGCGGGTTAGTGACCCAGCATTTT
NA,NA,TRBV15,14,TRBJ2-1,CATSKAGSYNEQFF,TGTGCCACCAGCAAAGCAGGCTCCTACAATGAGCAGTTCTTC
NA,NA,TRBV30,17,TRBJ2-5,CAWSGGDGEPAQETQYF,TGTGCCTGGAGTGGGGGGGACGGAGAGCCAGCACAAGAGACCCAGTACTTC
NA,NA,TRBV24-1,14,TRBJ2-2,CATSDLTGAGELFF,TGTGCCACCAGTGATTTGACGGGGGCCGGGGAGCTGTTTTTT
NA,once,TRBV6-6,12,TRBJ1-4,CASSLSLEKLFF,TGTGCCAGCAGCCTCTCTCTTGAAAAACTGTTTTTT
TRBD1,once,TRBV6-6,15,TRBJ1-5,CASSYTDRGNQPQHF,TGTGCCAGCAGTTACACCGACAGGGGCAATCAGCCCCAGCATTTT
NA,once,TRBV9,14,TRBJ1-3,CASSVQYSGNTIYF,TGTGCCAGCAGCGTACAGTACTCTGGAAACACCATATATTTT
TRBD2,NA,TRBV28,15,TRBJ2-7,CASSRTSGNSYEQYF,TGTGCCAGCAGTCGGACTAGCGGGAATTCCTACGAGCAGTACTTC
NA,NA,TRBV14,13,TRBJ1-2,CASSPDRFYGYTF,TGTGCCAGCAGCCCCGACAGATTCTATGGCTACACCTTC
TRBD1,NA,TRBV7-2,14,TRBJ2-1,CASSVSGQGNEQFF,TGTGCCAGCAGCGTATCGGGACAGGGGAATGAGCAGTTCTTC
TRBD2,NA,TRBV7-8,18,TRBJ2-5,CASSFDRLAGGPGETQYF,TGTGCCAGCAGCTTCGATAGACTAGCGGGAGGGCCTGGAGAGACCCAGTACTTC
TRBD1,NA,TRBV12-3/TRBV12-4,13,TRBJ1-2,CASSGGQGYGYTF,TGTGCCAGCAGTGGGGGACAGGGATATGGCTACACCTTC
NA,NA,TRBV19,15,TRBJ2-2,CASRNVRAYTGELFF,TGTGCCAGTAGGAATGTGAGGGCGTACACCGGGGAGCTGTTTTTT
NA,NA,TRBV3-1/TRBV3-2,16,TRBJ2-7,CASSQDSSGVPYEQYF,TGTGCCAGCAGCCAAGATTCTTCGGGAGTGCCCTACGAGCAGTACTTC
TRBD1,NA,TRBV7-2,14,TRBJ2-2,CASSLGQGSGELFF,TGTGCCAGCAGCTTAGGACAGGGATCCGGGGAGCTGTTTTTT
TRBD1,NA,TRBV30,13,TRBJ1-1,CAERQGANTEAFF,TGTGCCGAGCGACAGGGGGCAAACACTGAAGCTTTCTTT
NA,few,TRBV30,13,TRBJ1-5,CAWSVQGNQPQHF,TGTGCCTGGAGTGTACAGGGCAATCAGCCCCAGCATTTT